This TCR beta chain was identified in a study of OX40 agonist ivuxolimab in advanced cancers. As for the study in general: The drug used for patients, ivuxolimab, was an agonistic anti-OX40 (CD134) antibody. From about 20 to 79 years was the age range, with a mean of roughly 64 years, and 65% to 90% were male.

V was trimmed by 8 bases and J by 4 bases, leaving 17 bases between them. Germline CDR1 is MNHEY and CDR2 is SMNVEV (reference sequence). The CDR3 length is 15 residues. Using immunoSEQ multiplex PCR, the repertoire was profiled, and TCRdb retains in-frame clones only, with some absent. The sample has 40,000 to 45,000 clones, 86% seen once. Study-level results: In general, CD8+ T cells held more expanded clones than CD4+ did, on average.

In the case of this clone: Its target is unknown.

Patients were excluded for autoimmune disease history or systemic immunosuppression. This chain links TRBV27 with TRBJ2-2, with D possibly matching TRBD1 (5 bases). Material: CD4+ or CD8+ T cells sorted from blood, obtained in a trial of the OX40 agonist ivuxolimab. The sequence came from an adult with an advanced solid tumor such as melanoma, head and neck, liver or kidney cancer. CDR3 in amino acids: CASGLNRYPTGELFF. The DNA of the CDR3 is TGTGCCAGCGGATTGAACAGGTACCCCACCGGGGAGCTGTTTTTT.